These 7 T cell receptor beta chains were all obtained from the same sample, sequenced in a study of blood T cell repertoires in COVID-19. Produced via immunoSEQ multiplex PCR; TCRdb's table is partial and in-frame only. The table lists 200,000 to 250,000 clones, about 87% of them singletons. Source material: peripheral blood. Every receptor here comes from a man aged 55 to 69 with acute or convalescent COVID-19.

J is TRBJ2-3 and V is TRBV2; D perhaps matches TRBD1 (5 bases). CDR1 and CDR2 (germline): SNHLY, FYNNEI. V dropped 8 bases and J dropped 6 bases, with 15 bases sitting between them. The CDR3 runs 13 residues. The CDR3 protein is CASFFDAGDTQYF. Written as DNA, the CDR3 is TGTGCCAGCTTCTTCGATGCAGGGGATACGCAGTATTTT. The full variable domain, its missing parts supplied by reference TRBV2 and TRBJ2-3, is EPEVTQTPSHQVTQMGQEVILRCVPISNHLYFYWYRQILGQKVEFLVSFYNNEISEKSEIFDDQFSVERPDGSNFTLKIRSTKLEDSAMYFCASFFDAGDTQYFGPGTRLTVL.

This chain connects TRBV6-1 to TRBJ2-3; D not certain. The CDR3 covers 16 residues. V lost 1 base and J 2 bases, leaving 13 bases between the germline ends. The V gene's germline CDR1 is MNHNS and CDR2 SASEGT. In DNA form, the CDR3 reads TGTGCCAGCAGTGAAGAAGCGAGAGTTCCCACAGATACGCAGTATTTT. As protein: CASSEEARVPTDTQYF.

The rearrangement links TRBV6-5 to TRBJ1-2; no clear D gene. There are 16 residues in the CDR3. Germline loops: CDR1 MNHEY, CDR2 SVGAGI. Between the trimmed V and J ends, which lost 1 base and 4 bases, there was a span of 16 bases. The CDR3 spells CASSYFVVPNAYGYTF. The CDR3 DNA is TGTGCCAGCAGTTACTTTGTAGTGCCTAATGCCTATGGCTACACCTTC.

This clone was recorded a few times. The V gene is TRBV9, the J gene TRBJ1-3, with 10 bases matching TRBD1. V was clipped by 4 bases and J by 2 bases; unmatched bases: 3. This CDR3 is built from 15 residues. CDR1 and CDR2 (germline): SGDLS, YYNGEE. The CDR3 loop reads CASSPDRGTGNTIYF. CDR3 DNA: TGTGCCAGCAGCCCGGACAGGGGGACTGGAAACACCATATATTTT.

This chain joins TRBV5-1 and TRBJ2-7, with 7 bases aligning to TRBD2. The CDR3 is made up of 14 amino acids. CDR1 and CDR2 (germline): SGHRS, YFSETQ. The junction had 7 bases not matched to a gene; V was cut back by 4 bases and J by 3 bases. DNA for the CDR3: TGCGCCAGCAGCCCCCGGGGGGATCTCTACGAGCAGTACTTC. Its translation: CASSPRGDLYEQYF.

This chain's CDR3 is CASSEGGTNEKLFF. In DNA form, the CDR3 reads TGCGCCAGCAGCGAAGGGGGTACTAATGAAAAACTGTTTTTT. V gene TRBV5-1 combines with J gene TRBJ1-4, with D tentatively TRBD1 (6 bases). The germline V and J ends were trimmed by 4 bases and 2 bases, with 9 bases remaining between them. There are 14 residues in the CDR3. Germline assignment: CDR1 SGHRS and CDR2 YFSETQ.

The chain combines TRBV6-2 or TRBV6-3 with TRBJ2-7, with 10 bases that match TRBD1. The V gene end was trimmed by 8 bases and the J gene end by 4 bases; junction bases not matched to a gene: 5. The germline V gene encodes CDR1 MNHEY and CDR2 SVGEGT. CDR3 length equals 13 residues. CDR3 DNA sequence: TGTGCCAGCGGCCGGACAGGGGGGTACGAGCAGTACTTC. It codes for CASGRTGGYEQYF.